Sequencing of this T cell receptor beta chain was carried out in a study of beta chain features in type 1 diabetes. About the study: Patients shared similar age, gender and cell yields with healthy donors. Study conclusions and caveats: Researchers report that Type 1 diabetes patients had moderately but significantly shorter TCRB CDR3s across all four CD4+ subsets. TCRB repertoires of naive, central memory and Treg cells appeared more similar among patients than among healthy donors.

Germline CDR1 reads GTSNPN; CDR2 reads SVGIG (reference sequence). V was pared by 8 bases and J by 7 bases, with 9 bases between. The length of the CDR3 is 10 residues. Turning to this clone: As yet, its antigen is unknown.

Cell sorting via CD45RO/CCR7/CD25/CD127/CD95/CD27 was performed to obtain CD4+ naive, central memory, regulatory and stem cell-like memory cells. All of the isolated RNA was reverse transcribed, so expressed TCRB transcripts were sequenced. Average reads for naive, central memory and regulatory T cell samples were around 4 million. Generated by immunoSEQ multiplex PCR, the TCRdb table keeps only in-frame clones and is missing some. The table includes over 600,000 clones, around 11% detected once. Sequenced material: naive CD4+ T cells from blood. The TCR comes from a man aged 25-40 years with type 1 diabetes. The chain uses TRBV30 and TRBJ2-1; D uncertain. The CDR3 DNA is TGTGCCGGGAAGATGAATGAGCAGTTCTTC. It codes for CAGKMNEQFF.